One sample yielded the 18 T cell receptor beta chains listed below, sequenced in a study of blood T cell repertoires in COVID-19. The repertoire was sequenced with immunoSEQ multiplex PCR; TCRdb's copy has only in-frame clones and lacks some. The sample lists 100,000 to 150,000 clones, 86% occurring once. Sequencing was carried out using peripheral blood. The receptors shown here come from a woman in her 70s with COVID-19, enrolled during active disease.

V is TRBV23-1 and J is TRBJ1-6, with D perhaps TRBD1 (6 bases). TRBV23-1 falls under the ORF class, with uncertain function. With 0 bases removed from V and 7 bases from J, the gap between germline ends came to 13 bases. The CDR3 length is 16 residues. CDR3 nucleotides: TGCGCCAGCAGTCAATCTGGGACAAGGATCAATTCACCCCTCCACTTT. Translation gives CASSQSGTRINSPLHF.

This chain uses TRBV19 with TRBJ1-5; maybe TRBD1 (6 bases). The CDR3 has 16 residues. The V and J ends lost 3 bases and 2 bases respectively, with 14 bases between them. The germline V gene encodes CDR1 LNHDA and CDR2 SQIVND (reference sequence). The CDR3 protein is CASSISGGVGNQPQHF. The CDR3, as DNA: TGTGCCAGTAGTATTTCGGGGGGCGTCGGCAATCAGCCCCAGCATTTT. Together with reference TRBV19 and TRBJ1-5, the CDR3 gives the full variable domain: DGGITQSPKYLFRKEGQNVTLSCEQNLNHDAMYWYRQDPGQGLRLIYYSQIVNDFQKGDIAEGYSVSREKKESFPLTVTSAQKNPTAFYLCASSISGGVGNQPQHFGDGTRLSIL.

The chain joins TRBV11-2 to TRBJ2-5, with 9 bases identical to TRBD1. V lost 6 bases and J lost 5; bases outside the gene matches: 10. This CDR3 contains 15 residues. Germline V lookup: CDR1 SGHAT, CDR2 FQNNGV. In nucleotides, the CDR3 is TGTGCCAGCAGTCCCGGGACAGGGAAATTGGAGACCCAGTACTTC. Translated, it gives CASSPGTGKLETQYF. Looking up the rest from reference TRBV11-2 and TRBJ2-5 gives the full variable domain: EAGVAQSPRYKIIEKRQSVAFWCNPISGHATLYWYQQILGQGPKLLIQFQNNGVVDDSQLPKDRFSAERLKGVDSTLKIQPAKLEDSAVYLCASSPGTGKLETQYFGPGTRLLVL.

The chain carries TRBV4-2 and TRBJ2-7, with 10 positions matching TRBD1. The germline V gene has CDR1 LGHNA and CDR2 YNFKEQ. The ends lost 4 bases at V and 3 bases at J; junction bases unmatched: 6. The CDR3 has 15 residues. The CDR3 reads CASSPLDRGGYEQYF. As DNA, the CDR3 is TGTGCCAGCAGCCCACTGGACAGGGGGGGCTACGAGCAGTACTTC.

Written as DNA, the CDR3 is TGTGCCAGCAGCCGGACTTCACGGATTACCTACAATGAGCAGTTCTTC. Its protein is CASSRTSRITYNEQFF. The chain combines TRBV2 with TRBJ2-1, with a possible D match to TRBD2 (5 bases). Germline assignment: CDR1 SNHLY and CDR2 FYNNEI. The CDR3 is 16 amino acids. V was clipped by 6 bases and J by 2 bases, with 17 bases between them.

The chain combines TRBV19 with TRBJ2-6, with D tentatively TRBD1 (6 bases). Germline V gives CDR1 LNHDA, CDR2 SQIVND (reference sequence). V was cut by 3 bases and J by 2 bases, with 14 bases left in between. CDR3 length: 17 amino acids. CDR3 protein: CASSISAWGPGANVLTF. DNA for the CDR3: TGTGCCAGTAGTATCAGCGCTTGGGGGCCTGGGGCCAACGTCCTGACTTTC.

V gene TRBV19 combines with J gene TRBJ2-3; 11 nucleotides align to TRBD2. Losses at the gene ends were 2 bases for V and 2 bases for J; bases not matched to a gene: 9. Germline CDR1 reads LNHDA; CDR2 reads SQIVND (reference sequence). The CDR3 totals 18 residues. The CDR3 coding sequence is TGTGCCAGTAGTATAATCGAGCCGGGACTAGCGGACACAGATACGCAGTATTTT. It yields the protein CASSIIEPGLADTDTQYF.

The J gene is TRBJ1-2, the V gene TRBV20-1; D ambiguous. CDR3 length: 11 residues. The germline gives CDR1 DFQATT, CDR2 SNEGSKA (reference sequence). Trimming stripped 5 bases from V and 7 bases from J, with 11 bases between. The CDR3 DNA sequence: TGCAGTGCTTGGCCCTTGGTTGGCTACACCTTC. It specifies CSAWPLVGYTF.

In its sample, this clone was seen a few times. The gene calls are TRBV7-8 and TRBJ1-6; D call uncertain. The V and J ends lost 1 base and 8 bases respectively, with 6 bases between them. The CDR3 is made up of 13 amino acids. The germline V gene encodes CDR1 SGHVS and CDR2 FQNEAQ. CDR3 residues: CASSLERDSPLHF. The DNA for the CDR3 is TGTGCCAGCAGCTTAGAGCGGGATTCACCCCTCCACTTT.

The chain has TRBV7-2 and TRBJ2-1, with D perhaps TRBD1 (6 bases). V was pared by 1 base and J by 4 bases, with 14 bases between. CDR3 length: 16 residues. Germline CDR1 reads SGHTA; CDR2 reads FQGNSA. CDR3 DNA: TGTGCCAGCAGCTTAGAACAGGGACGGTCTTACAATGAGCAGTTCTTC. Translated, it gives CASSLEQGRSYNEQFF.

This clone was seen a single time. The J gene is TRBJ2-1, the V gene TRBV28; weak D call: TRBD1 (5 bases). Germline assignment: CDR1 MDHEN and CDR2 SYDVKM. The CDR3 is 14 residues long. Here the CDR3 DNA reads TGTGCAGCAACAGGCTCCTTCTCCTACAATGAGCAGTTCTTC. Protein sequence: CAATGSFSYNEQFF.

The DNA of the CDR3 is TGTGCCAGCAGCCCATTCCCGGGACAGGGGTTGAGCTCCTACAATGAGCAGTTCTTC. Encoded protein: CASSPFPGQGLSSYNEQFF. The chain carries TRBV7-9 and TRBJ2-1; 10 bases are a match to TRBD1. The germline V gene encodes CDR1 SEHNR and CDR2 FQNEAQ (reference sequence). The CDR3 is 19 residues long. V trimming: 5 bases; J trimming: 0 bases; junction bases outside the gene matches: 13. Full variable domain (rest looked up from reference TRBV7-9 and TRBJ2-1): DTGVSQNPRHKITKRGQNVTFRCDPISEHNRLYWYRQTLGQGPEFLTYFQNEAQLEKSRLLSDRFSAERPKGSFSTLEIQRTEQGDSAMYLCASSPFPGQGLSSYNEQFFGPGTRLTVL.

V is TRBV9 and J is TRBJ2-7; 7 positions agree with TRBD2. CDR3 length equals 14 residues. V trimming: 0 bases; J trimming: 12 bases; junction bases outside the gene matches: 12. Germline V CDR1 and CDR2: SGDLS, YYNGEE. The DNA of the CDR3 is TGTGCCAGCAGCGTAGGTGATAGCGGGCCCCGGCGGTACTTC. As protein: CASSVGDSGPRRYF. The variable domain in full, with the rest retrieved from reference TRBV9 and TRBJ2-7, is DSGVTQTPKHLITATGQRVTLRCSPRSGDLSVYWYQQSLDQGLQFLIQYYNGEERAKGNILERFSAQQFPDLHSELNLSSLELGDSALYFCASSVGDSGPRRYFGPGTRLTVT.

J is TRBJ1-4 and V is TRBV18; D ambiguous. Looked up from germline, CDR1 is KGHSH and CDR2 is LQKENI. Trimming took 3 bases from V and 4 from J, leaving 9 bases between them. The CDR3 covers 14 residues. The DNA of the CDR3 is TGTGCCAGCTCACCGAGCCGAATTAATGAAAAACTGTTTTTT. Its translation is CASSPSRINEKLFF.

The chain recombines TRBV5-1 with TRBJ1-5, with 7 bases aligning to TRBD1. Per germline, CDR1 SGHRS and CDR2 YFSETQ. The CDR3 is made up of 15 amino acids. Trimming at V came to 4 bases and at J to 1 base, leaving 5 bases not matched to a gene. The CDR3 reads CASSETGVSNQPQHF. The CDR3 DNA follows: TGCGCCAGCAGCGAAACAGGGGTCAGCAATCAGCCCCAGCATTTT.

Details on this clone: The junction shows a germline mismatch at one end, possibly a read error. In the same sample, other DNA sequences code for this CDR3. The rearrangement links TRBV6-5 to TRBJ2-7; TRBD1 aligns across 8 bases. This CDR3 has 13 amino acids. The germline V gene has CDR1 MNHEY and CDR2 SVGAGI. The CDR3 bases are TGCGCCAGTACGCGGCAGGGGGCGGGCGAGCAGTACTTC. This codes for CASTRQGAGEQYF.

A single count supports this clone. V usage is TRBV11-3 and J usage is TRBJ2-1; 10 positions agree with TRBD1. Germline trimming cut 5 bases from V and 6 bases from J; bases unmatched to any gene: 10. Germline assignment: CDR1 SGHNT and CDR2 YENEEA. The CDR3 length is 16 residues. In DNA form, the CDR3 reads TGTGCCAGCAGCGCCGGGACAGGGGATTTTGGCAATGAGCAGTTCTTC. It encodes CASSAGTGDFGNEQFF.

The rearrangement uses TRBV20-1 and TRBJ2-2; TRBD2 aligns across 10 bases. Germline lookup yields CDR1 DFQATT and CDR2 SNEGSKA (reference sequence). Trimming removed 3 bases from V and 5 bases from J; junction bases left unmatched: 6. The CDR3 totals 15 residues. The CDR3 nucleotides are TGCAGTGCTAGTAGGACTAGCGGAACAACCGGGGAGCTGTTTTTT. It codes for CSASRTSGTTGELFF.